One sample yielded the 29 T cell receptor beta chains listed below, sequenced in a study of a mutant IDH1 vaccine in newly diagnosed glioma. The protocol was immunoSEQ multiplex PCR, while the TCRdb copy is restricted to in-frame clones and leaves out a portion. The sample has roughly 71,000 clones; 65% to 90% are singletons. Documented time point: baseline, week 1 (first vaccination visit). Described treatment: pre-vaccination baseline after standard-of-care therapy. The sequencing used PBMCs, collected from a glioma patient treated with radiotherapy, temozolomide or both. The receptor source for this set is a man aged 25-40 years with glioma.

CDR3 in DNA: TGTGCCAGCAGCTCCAGATCCAGACAGGACGAGCAGTACTTC. Its protein product is CASSSRSRQDEQYF. The chain has TRBV6-5 and TRBJ2-7; a weak D match, TRBD1 (6 bases). The germline V and J ends were trimmed by 6 bases and 5 bases, with 17 bases remaining between them. CDR3 length: 14 residues. Germline CDR1 reads MNHEY; CDR2 reads SVGAGI.

The chain has TRBV7-9 and TRBJ2-5; tentative D call: TRBD1 (6 bases). Trimming pared 7 bases from V and 5 bases from J, leaving 8 bases between. The length of the CDR3 is 11 residues. Germline loops: CDR1 SEHNR, CDR2 FQNEAQ (reference sequence). CDR3 protein: CASKGVETQYF. DNA for the CDR3: TGTGCCAGCAAGGGGGTGGAGACCCAGTACTTC.

This clone was recorded only once. The chain is built from TRBV28 and TRBJ1-3; D unclear. Deletions cut 1 base from V and 0 bases from J, with 7 bases between. From germline, CDR1 is MDHEN and CDR2 SYDVKM. The CDR3 runs to 15 residues. The DNA of the CDR3 is TGTGCCAGCAGTTTATCGACGGACTCTGGAAACACCATATATTTT. Translation gives CASSLSTDSGNTIYF.

The V gene is TRBV6-4, the J gene TRBJ2-3; possible D gene TRBD2, 5 bases. CDR3 length: 14 amino acids. Germline lookup yields CDR1 MRHNA and CDR2 SNTAGT. V lost 2 bases, J lost 4 bases, and 10 bases lay in between. CDR3 loop: CASSDDAGADTQYF. CDR3 coding DNA: TGTGCCAGCAGTGACGACGCCGGGGCAGATACGCAGTATTTT.

This clone has just a few counts. The chain combines TRBV18 with TRBJ2-4, with D unresolved. V gave up 4 bases and J gave up 2 bases, with 12 bases separating them. The CDR3 extends over 15 amino acids. CDR1 is KGHSH, CDR2 LQKENI, per germline. CDR3 loop: CASSRITTPKNIQYF. The CDR3 DNA reads as TGTGCCAGCTCACGTATCACGACTCCCAAAAACATTCAGTACTTC.

The chain joins TRBV7-2 to TRBJ1-1; D gene unclear. This CDR3 region has 13 residues. The germline CDR1 and CDR2 sequences are SGHTA and FQGNSA. Trimming cost V 1 base and J 4 bases, with 7 bases left between them. The CDR3 loop reads CASSLVVRTEAFF. CDR3 in DNA: TGTGCCAGCAGCTTAGTTGTACGCACTGAAGCTTTCTTT.

A few counts support this clone. The gene calls are TRBV30 and TRBJ1-2, with D unclear. Germline V gene lookup returns CDR1 GTSNPN and CDR2 SVGIG (reference sequence). The V and J ends lost 3 bases and 7 bases respectively, with 9 bases between them. The CDR3 extends over 11 amino acids. This CDR3 is CAWRGSRGYTF. The CDR3 DNA is TGTGCCTGGAGGGGCTCCCGTGGCTACACCTTC.

This chain connects TRBV14 to TRBJ2-4, with 9 bases fitting TRBD1. The CDR3 sequence is 15 residues long. After removal of 5 bases from V and 2 bases from J, the junction contained 4 bases not matched to a gene. Germline CDR1 is SGHDN and CDR2 is FVKESK. The CDR3 nucleotides read TGTGCCAGCAGCTCACAGGGGGCGACCAAAAACATTCAGTACTTC. Translated, it gives CASSSQGATKNIQYF.

The chain carries TRBV5-1 and TRBJ1-1; tentatively, D is TRBD1 (6 bases). V dropped 0 bases and J dropped 8 bases, with 8 bases sitting between them. CDR1 SGHRS and CDR2 YFSETQ come from the germline V gene. The CDR3 loop spans 12 amino acids. The CDR3 spells CASSLGTGEAFF. As DNA, the CDR3 is TGCGCCAGCAGCTTGGGTACAGGGGAAGCTTTCTTT.

This clone was counted a single time. This chain uses TRBV27 with TRBJ1-5; 7 nucleotides align to TRBD1. From germline, CDR1 is MNHEY and CDR2 SMNVEV (reference sequence). J gave up 1 base and V 6 bases, and 12 bases lay outside the gene matches. The CDR3 has 17 residues. CDR3 in DNA: TGTGCCAGCAGACACTTACAGGGGCCGACCAGCAATCAGCCCCAGCATTTT. Residues: CASRHLQGPTSNQPQHF.

The chain recombines TRBV4-1 with TRBJ2-3; D is ambiguous. Trimming removed 3 bases at V and 1 base at J, with 17 bases between. The CDR3 covers 17 residues. The V gene's germline CDR1 is MGHRA and CDR2 YSYEKL. The chain's CDR3 is CASSQETHDPRTDTQYF. The CDR3 bases are TGCGCCAGCAGCCAGGAGACGCACGACCCCCGCACAGATACGCAGTATTTT.

This clone was seen a handful of times. The rearrangement joins TRBV5-1 to TRBJ2-1; a possible D gene is TRBD1 (6 bases). V lost 4 bases, J lost 4 bases, and 9 bases lay in between. The CDR3 runs to 13 residues. The V gene's germline CDR1 is SGHRS and CDR2 YFSETQ. The CDR3 DNA follows: TGCGCCAGCAGCGGGACACTTTACAATGAGCAGTTCTTC. This codes for CASSGTLYNEQFF. The full variable domain, its missing parts supplied by reference TRBV5-1 and TRBJ2-1, is KAGVTQTPRYLIKTRGQQVTLSCSPISGHRSVSWYQQTPGQGLQFLFEYFSETQRNKGNFPGRFSGRQFSNSRSEMNVSTLELGDSALYLCASSGTLYNEQFFGPGTRLTVL.

The sample holds one count of this clone. This chain uses TRBV28 with TRBJ1-1; D might be TRBD1 (5 bases). V lost 5 bases and J lost 0, with 13 bases in between. The CDR3 has 15 amino acids. The germline gives CDR1 MDHEN, CDR2 SYDVKM. The CDR3 DNA sequence: TGTGCCAGCAGTACGCGGTGGGGGGTGAACACTGAAGCTTTCTTT. Translated, it gives CASSTRWGVNTEAFF. Combining the CDR3 with reference TRBV28 and TRBJ1-1 gives the whole variable domain DVKVTQSSRYLVKRTGEKVFLECVQDMDHENMFWYRQDPGLGLRLIYFSYDVKMKEKGDIPEGYSVSREKKERFSLILESASTNQTSMYLCASSTRWGVNTEAFFGQGTRLTVV.

The chain is built from TRBV7-9 and TRBJ1-3; D is undetermined. V was shortened by 10 bases and J by 3 bases, with 13 bases between the two germline ends. Germline V lookup: CDR1 SEHNR, CDR2 FQNEAQ (reference sequence). The CDR3 has 13 amino acids. Written as DNA, the CDR3 is TGTGCCACAGAAGCAGGAATTGGAAACACCATATATTTT. As protein: CATEAGIGNTIYF.

The genes are TRBV5-4 and TRBJ2-7, with TRBD1 as a possible D gene (6 bases). Germline CDR1 and CDR2: SGHNT and YYREEE (reference sequence). This CDR3 comprises 14 residues. The V gene lost 4 bases and the J gene lost 3 bases, with 14 bases spanning the gap. The CDR3 sequence: CASSPGDIYYEQYF. In DNA, the CDR3 is TGTGCCAGCAGCCCTGGGGACATCTACTACGAGCAGTACTTC.

This chain uses TRBV4-1 with TRBJ2-7; D may correspond to TRBD1 or TRBD2 (6 bases each). The ends were cut back, 1 base at V and 5 bases at J, with 15 bases in the middle. Germline V CDR1 and CDR2: MGHRA, YSYEKL. The CDR3 is made up of 15 amino acids. CDR3 sequence reads: CASSQGRGLRDEQYF. In nucleotides, the CDR3 is TGCGCCAGCAGCCAAGGCCGGGGGCTGCGGGACGAGCAGTACTTC.

The J gene is TRBJ1-1, the V gene TRBV18, with D hard to call. Deletions cut 2 bases from V and 0 bases from J, with 7 bases between. Germline V lookup: CDR1 KGHSH, CDR2 LQKENI. The CDR3 has 14 amino acids. CDR3 protein: CASSPDVMNTEAFF. CDR3 bases: TGTGCCAGCTCACCAGACGTAATGAACACTGAAGCTTTCTTT.

The J gene is TRBJ1-5, the V gene TRBV11-2; D not certain. Germline V CDR1 and CDR2: SGHAT, FQNNGV. The CDR3 contains 15 residues. The germline V and J ends were trimmed by 0 bases and 7 bases, with 13 bases remaining between them. Here the CDR3 reads CASSLDGISGQPQHF. The CDR3 DNA reads TGTGCCAGCAGCTTAGATGGTATCAGCGGGCAGCCCCAGCATTTT.

The CDR3 protein is CASSIDNSGGAKNIQYF. The CDR3 region has the DNA TGTGCCAGTAGTATAGATAATAGCGGGGGTGCCAAAAACATTCAGTACTTC. This chain uses TRBV19 with TRBJ2-4, with TRBD2 matching over 9 bases. Germline CDR1 and CDR2: LNHDA and SQIVND (reference sequence). The CDR3 has 17 residues. The V segment lost 0 bases and the J segment 1 base; nucleotides outside the gene matches: 4.

The chain carries TRBV6-5 and TRBJ1-1; a weak D match, TRBD1 (6 bases). CDR3 length: 14 residues. Germline CDR1 is MNHEY and CDR2 is SVGAGI. V was shortened by 5 bases and J by 1 base, with 11 bases between the two germline ends. CDR3 nucleotide sequence: TGTGCCAGCAGTAGGCGGGGGCGGAACACTGAAGCTTTCTTT. It codes for CASSRRGRNTEAFF.

The chain is built from TRBV19 and TRBJ2-7; 7 nucleotides align to TRBD1. Unmatched junction bases numbered 9, after V lost 2 bases and J lost 11 bases. This CDR3 is 13 amino acids long. The V gene's germline CDR1 is LNHDA and CDR2 SQIVND (reference sequence). The CDR3 spells CASSIPGQRVKYF. Here the CDR3 DNA reads TGTGCCAGTAGTATACCGGGACAGAGGGTCAAGTACTTC.

The rearrangement links TRBV4-1 to TRBJ1-2; 9 nucleotides line up with TRBD1. CDR1 and CDR2 from the germline V gene are MGHRA and YSYEKL. V dropped 2 bases and J dropped 3; count of bases not matched to a gene: 10. This CDR3 contains 17 residues. The CDR3 region is CASSQPVFRTGDYGYTF. The CDR3 nucleotides are TGCGCCAGCAGCCAACCCGTCTTCCGGACAGGGGACTATGGCTACACCTTC.

This chain joins TRBV6-1 and TRBJ1-1, with no clear D. This CDR3 contains 13 residues. V shed 0 bases and J shed 6 bases, with 8 bases lying between them. Per germline, CDR1 MNHNS and CDR2 SASEGT. The CDR3: CASSEALTAEAFF. CDR3 in DNA: TGTGCCAGCAGTGAAGCGCTGACGGCTGAAGCTTTCTTT.

The V and J genes are TRBV11-2 and TRBJ2-7, with TRBD2 identical over 7 bases. The ends lost 3 bases at V and 2 bases at J; junction bases unmatched: 10. The CDR3 has 16 amino acids. Looked up from germline, CDR1 is SGHAT and CDR2 is FQNNGV. DNA for the CDR3: TGTGCCAGCAGCTTGGGAGGGGCAGCTGCGACCTACGAGCAGTACTTC. Its translation: CASSLGGAAATYEQYF.

This rearrangement joins TRBV5-4 to TRBJ2-2; 7 bases are a match to TRBD1. The CDR3 is made up of 16 amino acids. Germline CDR1 reads SGHNT; CDR2 reads YYREEE (reference sequence). The junction had 2 bases not matched to a gene; V was cut back by 0 bases and J by 0 bases. The CDR3: CASSLGGTANTGELFF. In nucleotides, the CDR3 is TGTGCCAGCAGCTTGGGTGGGACAGCGAACACCGGGGAGCTGTTTTTT. The full variable domain, with the rest looked up from reference TRBV5-4 and TRBJ2-2, is ETGVTQSPTHLIKTRGQQVTLRCSSQSGHNTVSWYQQALGQGPQFIFQYYREEENGRGNFPPRFSGLQFPNYSSELNVNALELDDSALYLCASSLGGTANTGELFFGEGSRLTVL.

This clone was seen a handful of times. The chain joins TRBV27 to TRBJ2-7, with TRBD1 identical over 7 bases. The ends lost 6 bases at V and 2 bases at J; junction bases unmatched: 13. Germline V gives CDR1 MNHEY, CDR2 SMNVEV (reference sequence). The length of the CDR3 is 16 residues. Here the CDR3 DNA reads TGTGCCAGCAGCTACCGACAGGGAGTTGGGACCTACGAGCAGTACTTC. Translation gives CASSYRQGVGTYEQYF.

The chain couples TRBV12-5 to TRBJ2-1; tentative D call: TRBD1 (6 bases). This CDR3 is built from 17 residues. The germline gives CDR1 LGHNT, CDR2 FRNRAP. Trimming cost V 0 bases and J 2 bases, with 14 bases left between them. The CDR3 loop reads CASGLVQNRDPYNEQFF. The CDR3 nucleotides read TGTGCTAGTGGTTTGGTACAGAACAGGGACCCCTACAATGAGCAGTTCTTC.

This chain links TRBV18 with TRBJ1-1; 8 positions agree with TRBD1. The germline CDR1 and CDR2 sequences are KGHSH and LQKENI. The CDR3 has 14 amino acids. With 6 bases clipped from V and 8 bases from J, the junction kept 11 bases outside the gene matches. Here the CDR3 DNA reads TGTGCCAGCTCGCCCGACAGGGGATGGGTGGAAGCTTTCTTT. It encodes CASSPDRGWVEAFF.

The CDR3 coding sequence is TGTGCCAGCAGTGGAGGACAGGGGTGGCAGCCCCAGCATTTT. It translates to CASSGGQGWQPQHF. V and J are TRBV28 and TRBJ1-5; TRBD1 agrees at 9 bases. Germline-derived CDR1 and CDR2 are MDHEN and SYDVKM. The CDR3 runs to 14 residues. After removal of 5 bases from V and 7 bases from J, the junction contained 6 bases not matched to a gene. The whole variable domain, remainder taken from reference TRBV28 and TRBJ1-5, is DVKVTQSSRYLVKRTGEKVFLECVQDMDHENMFWYRQDPGLGLRLIYFSYDVKMKEKGDIPEGYSVSREKKERFSLILESASTNQTSMYLCASSGGQGWQPQHFGDGTRLSIL.